This T cell receptor (beta chain) was profiled in a study of blood T cell repertoires in COVID-19. Looking at the study overall: Samples of COVID-19 (acute and convalescent) were obtained from the United States, Italy and Spain. The cDNA or gDNA used as material had been derived from T cells, B-cell-depleted T cells, or PBMCs.

About this clone itself: Other DNA sequences in the sample encode the same CDR3.

Trimming removed 0 bases at V and 0 bases at J, with 6 bases between. The germline V gene has CDR1 SGHRS and CDR2 YFSETQ. CDR3 size: 14 residues. The protocol was immunoSEQ multiplex PCR, while the TCRdb copy is restricted to in-frame clones and leaves out a portion. The sample shows 300,000 to 500,000 clones, around 87% of them seen only once. Cohorts were determined from participant-reported clinical history. The receptor's source is a woman aged 25 to 39 with acute COVID-19. The chain uses TRBV5-1 and TRBJ1-1; D ambiguous. The source material was PBMCs or T cells enriched from blood (not recorded which). The CDR3, as DNA: TGCGCCAGCAGCTTGGACAGTTTGAACACTGAAGCTTTCTTT. Its protein is CASSLDSLNTEAFF.